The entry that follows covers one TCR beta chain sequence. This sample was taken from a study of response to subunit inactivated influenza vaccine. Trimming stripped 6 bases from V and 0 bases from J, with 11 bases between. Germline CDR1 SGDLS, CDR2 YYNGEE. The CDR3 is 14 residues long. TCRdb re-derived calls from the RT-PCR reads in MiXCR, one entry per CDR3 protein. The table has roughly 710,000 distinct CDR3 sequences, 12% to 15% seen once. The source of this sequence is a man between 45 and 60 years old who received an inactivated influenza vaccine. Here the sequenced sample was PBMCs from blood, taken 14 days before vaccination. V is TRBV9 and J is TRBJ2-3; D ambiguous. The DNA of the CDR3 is TGTGCCAGCAAGCCGGTATCTAGCACAGATACGCAGTATTTT. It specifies CASKPVSSTDTQYF.